Following are 7 T cell receptor beta chains from one sample sequenced in a study of blood T cell repertoires in COVID-19. TCRdb's copy holds only in-frame clones and misses some; the assay was immunoSEQ multiplex PCR. The data contain roughly 40,000 clones, 90% of them singletons. The sequenced sample was peripheral blood. These receptors all come from a human donor in a cohort sampled during active COVID-19.

There are a few counts of this clone. The CDR3 bases are TGTGCCAGCAGTTCAGTCTTTGGGACAGGGTCCAGCAACGAGCAGTACTTC. Protein sequence: CASSSVFGTGSSNEQYF. V usage is TRBV28 and J usage is TRBJ2-7; TRBD1 matches 9 bases. J gave up 5 bases and V 4 bases, and 15 bases lay outside the gene matches. The CDR3 consists of 17 residues. Germline V gene sequence: CDR1 MDHEN, CDR2 SYDVKM.

J is TRBJ2-7 and V is TRBV27, with TRBD1 as a possible D gene (6 bases). The CDR3 contains 15 residues. Germline V gene sequence: CDR1 MNHEY, CDR2 SMNVEV (reference sequence). The V end lost 9 bases, the J end lost 3 bases, and 21 bases lay between the germline ends. The CDR3 region is CARINTGTNNYEQYF. CDR3 nucleotide sequence: TGTGCCAGGATTAACACCGGGACAAATAACTACGAGCAGTACTTC.

This chain uses TRBV18 with TRBJ2-7; 12 bases fit TRBD1. The trim removed 2 bases at V and 5 bases at J, leaving 4 bases unmatched. The length of the CDR3 is 15 residues. Germline V CDR1 and CDR2: KGHSH, LQKENI. Written as DNA, the CDR3 is TGTGCCAGCTCACCAACCGGGACAGGGGGCCACGAGCAGTACTTC. This translates into CASSPTGTGGHEQYF.

This chain connects TRBV4-2 to TRBJ1-5; perhaps TRBD1 as D (6 bases). The CDR3 is 15 amino acids. Germline assignment: CDR1 LGHNA and CDR2 YNFKEQ. Trimming cost V 0 bases and J 4 bases, with 10 bases left between them. The CDR3 region has the DNA TGTGCCAGCAGCCAAGAAGGAGGACAGAATCAGCCCCAGCATTTT. Translating gives CASSQEGGQNQPQHF.

The rearrangement uses TRBV12-5 and TRBJ1-4; a weak D match, TRBD1 (6 bases). CDR3 length equals 15 residues. V dropped 1 base and J dropped 5 bases, with 11 bases sitting between them. Germline V lookup: CDR1 LGHNT, CDR2 FRNRAP. CDR3 sequence: CASGLGGQMNEKLFF. CDR3 DNA sequence: TGTGCTAGTGGTTTGGGTGGACAGATGAATGAAAAACTGTTTTTT.

This rearrangement joins TRBV2 to TRBJ2-3, with 9 bases lining up with TRBD1. Germline trimming cut 3 bases from V and 1 base from J; bases unmatched to any gene: 5. The CDR3 has 16 residues. The germline CDR1 and CDR2 sequences are SNHLY and FYNNEI. The CDR3 sequence: CASSEIWTGGTDTQYF. The CDR3 DNA reads TGTGCCAGCAGTGAGATATGGACAGGGGGCACAGATACGCAGTATTTT.

The rearrangement uses TRBV6-5 and TRBJ2-1, with D tentatively TRBD2 (6 bases). This CDR3 contains 13 residues. V dropped 7 bases and J dropped 8 bases, with 15 bases sitting between them. The germline V gene encodes CDR1 MNHEY and CDR2 SVGAGI. The CDR3 DNA reads as TGTGCCAGCACTAGTGGGTCGGGGGATGAGCAGTTCTTC. Its protein product is CASTSGSGDEQFF.